This T cell receptor (beta chain) was documented in a study of esophageal squamous cell carcinoma under preoperative chemotherapy. Study-level information: Samples included peripheral blood T cells as well as tumor-infiltrating lymphocytes. Broader study findings: Chemotherapy was followed by significantly higher TCR diversity in peripheral T cells only, not tumor-infiltrating lymphocytes. After treatment, tumor-infiltrating lymphocytes seemed to come partly from incoming peripheral T cells, not only local changes.

Regarding time point: before preoperative PTX-NDP chemotherapy. Preoperative chemotherapy with paclitaxel-nedaplatin was given to patients before surgery. Per germline, CDR1 MNHNS and CDR2 SASEGT. This CDR3 spans 11 amino acids. Trimming at V came to 9 bases and at J to 13 bases, leaving 8 bases not matched to a gene. About this clonotype itself: Its specificity is not known.

TCRdb reanalysed the PCR reads using MiXCR and keeps one entry per CDR3 protein. Of over 14,000 distinct CDR3 sequences in the sample, roughly 60% were seen once. This TCR derives from a human donor with esophageal squamous cell carcinoma. The donor label of this sample is uncertain. This material was acquired from a patient given preoperative chemotherapy. V and J are TRBV6-1 and TRBJ2-1; TRBD2 matches 8 bases. The CDR3 protein is CASSGTETQFF. The CDR3, as DNA: TGTGCCAGTAGCGGGACGGAGACCCAGTTCTTC.